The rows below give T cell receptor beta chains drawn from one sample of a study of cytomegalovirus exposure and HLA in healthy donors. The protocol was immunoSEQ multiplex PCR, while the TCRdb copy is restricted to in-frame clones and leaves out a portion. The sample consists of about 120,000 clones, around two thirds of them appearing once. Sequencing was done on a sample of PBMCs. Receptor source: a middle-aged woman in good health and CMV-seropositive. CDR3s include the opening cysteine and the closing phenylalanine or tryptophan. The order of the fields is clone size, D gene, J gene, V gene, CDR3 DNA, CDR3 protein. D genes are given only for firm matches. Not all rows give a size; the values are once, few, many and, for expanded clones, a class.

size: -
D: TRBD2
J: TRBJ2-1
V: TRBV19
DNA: TGTGCCAGTAGTAGGCGGGAGGGTTTTGAGCAGTTCTTC
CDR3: CASSRREGFEQFF

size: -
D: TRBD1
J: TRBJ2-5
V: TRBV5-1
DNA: TGCGCCAGCAGTCGACAGGGCGACGAGACCCAGTACTTC
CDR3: CASSRQGDETQYF

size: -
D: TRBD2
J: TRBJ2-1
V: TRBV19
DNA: TGTGCCAGTAGCAGGACTAGCTACGACAGTGAGCAGTTCTTC
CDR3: CASSRTSYDSEQFF

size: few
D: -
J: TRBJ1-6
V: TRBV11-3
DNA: TGTGCCAGCAGCTCCTTACATGATTCACCCCTCCACTTT
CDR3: CASSSLHDSPLHF

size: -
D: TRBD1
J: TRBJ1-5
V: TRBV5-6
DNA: TGTGCCAGCAGCACCTATCTCAGGGGGAGCAATCAGCCCCAGCATTTT
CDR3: CASSTYLRGSNQPQHF

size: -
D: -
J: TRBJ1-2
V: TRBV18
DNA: TGTGCCAGCTCACCACCCCAGGGTGGGATCTATGGCTACACCTTC
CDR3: CASSPPQGGIYGYTF

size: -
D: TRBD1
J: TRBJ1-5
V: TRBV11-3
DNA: TGTGCCAGCAGCTCCGGGACAGGCAATCAGCCCCAGCATTTT
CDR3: CASSSGTGNQPQHF

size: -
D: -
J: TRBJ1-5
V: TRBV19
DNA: TGTGCCAGTAGTTGGGGCAGTCTACAGCCCCAGCATTTT
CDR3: CASSWGSLQPQHF

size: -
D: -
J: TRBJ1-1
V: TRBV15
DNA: TGTGCCACCAGCAGAAAAAAGACAGGCGTCATGAACACTGAAGCTTTCTTT
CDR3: CATSRKKTGVMNTEAFF

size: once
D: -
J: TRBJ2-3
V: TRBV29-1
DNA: TGCAGCGTTGAAGGTTATGAGGATACGCAGTATTTT
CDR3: CSVEGYEDTQYF

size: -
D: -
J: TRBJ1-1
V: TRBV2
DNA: TGTGCCAGCAGGGGGGGTGTCCTTGAAGCTTTCTTT
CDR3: CASRGGVLEAFF

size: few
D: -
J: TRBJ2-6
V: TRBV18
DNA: TGTGCCAGCTCACCACTTTCCTCCTCTGGGGCCAACGTCCTGACTTTC
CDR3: CASSPLSSSGANVLTF

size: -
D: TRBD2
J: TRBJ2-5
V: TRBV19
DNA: TGTGCCAGTAGTCCGACTAGCGGGCCCCAAGAGACCCAGTACTTC
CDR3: CASSPTSGPQETQYF

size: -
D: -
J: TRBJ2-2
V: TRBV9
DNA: TGTGCCAGCAGCGTAGGGGCCAGGGATGGGACCGGGGAGCTGTTTTTT
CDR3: CASSVGARDGTGELFF

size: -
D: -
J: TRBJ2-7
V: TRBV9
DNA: TGTGCCAGCAGCGTAGAAGGCGGGCTCAAGCAGTACTTC
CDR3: CASSVEGGLKQYF

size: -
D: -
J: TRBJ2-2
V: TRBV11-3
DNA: TGTGCCAGCAGCTTAGGAGTCGGGGAGCTGTTTTTT
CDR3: CASSLGVGELFF

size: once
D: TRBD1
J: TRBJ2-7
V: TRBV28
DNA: TGTGCCAGCAGTTTAAGGGGGACAGGGACGTACGAGCAGTACTTC
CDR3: CASSLRGTGTYEQYF

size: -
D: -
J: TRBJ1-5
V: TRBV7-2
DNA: TGTGCCAGCAGCCGCTATCGGGGGCAGCCCCAGCATTTT
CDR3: CASSRYRGQPQHF

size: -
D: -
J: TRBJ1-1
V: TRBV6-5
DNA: TGTGCCAGCAGTTACTCCCCGGCAGGGATGAACACTGAAGCTTTCTTT
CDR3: CASSYSPAGMNTEAFF

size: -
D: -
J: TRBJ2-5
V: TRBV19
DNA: TGTGCCAGTAGGGACGGGGGTAAAGAGACCCAGTACTTC
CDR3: CASRDGGKETQYF

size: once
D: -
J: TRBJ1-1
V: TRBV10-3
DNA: TGTGCCATCAGTGAGAGTCAGGGTTCCATGAACACTGAAGCTTTCTTT
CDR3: CAISESQGSMNTEAFF

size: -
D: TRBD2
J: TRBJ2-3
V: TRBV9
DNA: TGTGCCAGCAGCGTAGGGGGTAGCGGGGCTAGCACAGATACGCAGTATTTT
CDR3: CASSVGGSGASTDTQYF

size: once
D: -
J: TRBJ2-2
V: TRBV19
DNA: TGTGCCAGTAGTCCCCCTTTCTACACCGGGGAGCTGTTTTTT
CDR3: CASSPPFYTGELFF

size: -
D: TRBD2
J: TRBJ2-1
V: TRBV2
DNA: TGTGCCAGCAGTGGAGGGAGGGATGAGCAGTTCTTC
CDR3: CASSGGRDEQFF

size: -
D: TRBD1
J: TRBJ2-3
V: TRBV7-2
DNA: TGTGCCAGCAGCTCGTTTTTTTCAACAGGGGCGCCAGATACGCAGTATTTT
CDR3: CASSSFFSTGAPDTQYF

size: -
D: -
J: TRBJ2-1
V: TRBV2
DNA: TGTGCCAGCAGTCCCGGTCTATTCTCTCCCAATGAGCAGTTCTTC
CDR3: CASSPGLFSPNEQFF

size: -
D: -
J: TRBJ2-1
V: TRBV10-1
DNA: TGCGCCAGCAGGGAAAATAATGAGGCCTACAATGAGCAGTTCTTC
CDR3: CASRENNEAYNEQFF

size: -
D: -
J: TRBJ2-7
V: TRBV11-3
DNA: TGTGCCAGCAGCCGCGGACACGACTCCTACGAGCAGTACTTC
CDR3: CASSRGHDSYEQYF

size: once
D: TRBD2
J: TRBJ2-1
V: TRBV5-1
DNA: TGCGCCAGCCGACTAGCGGGAGATGATGAGCAGTTCTTC
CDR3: CASRLAGDDEQFF

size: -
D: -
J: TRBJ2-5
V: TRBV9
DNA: TGTGCCAGCAGCGTGGCAACCGGAGGGACCCAAGAGACCCAGTACTTC
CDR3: CASSVATGGTQETQYF

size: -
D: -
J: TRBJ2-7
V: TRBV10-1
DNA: TGCGCCAGCAGTGGGAGCGGGCCCTCCTACGAGCAGTACTTC
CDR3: CASSGSGPSYEQYF